Following are 26 T cell receptor beta chains from one sample sequenced in a study of PD-1 blockade in mismatch repair-deficient tumors (dated 2017 in TCRdb). The time point label corresponds to: archival surgical resection tumor tissue. The protocol used for the library was the immunoSEQ multiplex PCR assay. Held by TCRdb, this immuneACCESS table contains in-frame sequences only and omits some clones. Under half of the omission traces to an unresolved V gene where checked; the cause of the rest is unknown. Within this sample are thousands of clones, with around 78% of them counted one time only. The ten largest account for more than 6% of the sample. The starting material was primary tumor tissue, obtained from a patient treated with pembrolizumab. All receptors derive from an adult with mismatch repair-deficient cancer.

The V gene is TRBV9, the J gene TRBJ2-3; TRBD2 matches at 10 bases. Germline assignment: CDR1 SGDLS and CDR2 YYNGEE. The CDR3 has 15 residues. V shed 4 bases, J shed 3 bases, and the junction held 5 bases outside the gene matches. CDR3 loop: CASSRVAGGTDTQYF. For the CDR3, the DNA is TGTGCCAGCAGCCGGGTAGCGGGAGGTACAGATACGCAGTATTTT. Filled out from reference TRBV9 and TRBJ2-3, the complete variable domain reads DSGVTQTPKHLITATGQRVTLRCSPRSGDLSVYWYQQSLDQGLQFLIQYYNGEERAKGNILERFSAQQFPDLHSELNLSSLELGDSALYFCASSRVAGGTDTQYFGPGTRLTVL.

J is TRBJ2-5 and V is TRBV28; D is perhaps TRBD2 (5 bases). The germline V and J ends were trimmed by 3 bases and 6 bases, with 11 bases remaining between them. The germline gives CDR1 MDHEN, CDR2 SYDVKM. The length of the CDR3 is 13 residues. CDR3 region: CASSLSSPKTQYF. DNA for the CDR3: TGTGCCAGCAGTTTGTCTAGCCCGAAGACCCAGTACTTC.

The J gene is TRBJ2-1, the V gene TRBV29-1; 7 nucleotides agree with TRBD1. In germline, CDR1 is SQVTM, CDR2 ANQGSEA. J was trimmed by 7 bases and V by 4 bases; bases with no gene match: 16. This CDR3 spans 16 amino acids. The CDR3 spells CSVGFLAGGYGNEQFF. Written as DNA, the CDR3 is TGCAGCGTTGGTTTTTTAGCAGGGGGTTACGGGAATGAGCAGTTCTTC.

This chain links TRBV9 with TRBJ1-1, with D uncertain. The CDR3 contains 13 residues. V gave up 0 bases and J gave up 2 bases, with 5 bases separating them. Germline loops: CDR1 SGDLS, CDR2 YYNGEE. CDR3 protein: CASSVEHNTEAFF. The CDR3 coding sequence is TGTGCCAGCAGCGTAGAACACAACACTGAAGCTTTCTTT.

The chain recombines TRBV2 with TRBJ2-7; maybe TRBD2 (5 bases). The length of the CDR3 is 13 residues. Germline V CDR1 and CDR2: SNHLY, FYNNEI. V lost 3 bases and J lost 6, with 12 bases in between. CDR3 residues: CASSEFMRVEQYF. CDR3 DNA sequence: TGTGCCAGCAGTGAGTTTATGAGGGTCGAGCAGTACTTC.

CDR3 in amino acids: CASSAGGTQFF. For the CDR3, the DNA is TGTGCCAGCAGCGCCGGAGGGACGCAGTTCTTC. The V and J genes are TRBV7-6 and TRBJ2-1, with D tentatively TRBD2 (6 bases). The germline gives CDR1 SGHVS, CDR2 FNYEAQ. V lost 5 bases and J lost 12, with 11 bases in between. This CDR3 has 11 amino acids.

The rearrangement links TRBV2 to TRBJ1-3, with TRBD1 as a possible D gene (5 bases). CDR1 is SNHLY and CDR2 is FYNNEI in the germline V gene. The CDR3 runs to 14 residues. Trimming stripped 2 bases from V and 4 bases from J, with 9 bases between. DNA of the CDR3: TGTGCCAGCAGTGAATACGGGGGGGGAAACACCATATATTTT. Translation gives CASSEYGGGNTIYF. Looking up the rest from reference TRBV2 and TRBJ1-3 gives the full variable domain: EPEVTQTPSHQVTQMGQEVILRCVPISNHLYFYWYRQILGQKVEFLVSFYNNEISEKSEIFDDQFSVERPDGSNFTLKIRSTKLEDSAMYFCASSEYGGGNTIYFGEGSWLTVV.

The V and J genes are TRBV14 and TRBJ1-5; D remains ambiguous. Germline V gives CDR1 SGHDN, CDR2 FVKESK. The CDR3 extends over 17 amino acids. The ends were cut back, 6 bases at V and 0 bases at J, with 18 bases in the middle. CDR3 bases: TGTGCCAGCAGTCCTGCTCGGTCTCTTTATAGCAATCAGCCCCAGCATTTT. Its protein is CASSPARSLYSNQPQHF. The full variable domain, with the rest looked up from reference TRBV14 and TRBJ1-5, is EAGVTQFPSHSVIEKGQTVTLRCDPISGHDNLYWYRRVMGKEIKFLLHFVKESKQDESGMPNNRFLAERTGGTYSTLKVQPAELEDSGVYFCASSPARSLYSNQPQHFGDGTRLSIL.

V usage is TRBV7-2 and J usage is TRBJ2-2, with TRBD2 matching 11 bases. This CDR3 is 16 amino acids long. V shed 1 base and J 5 bases; nucleotides not matched to a gene: 3. CDR1 is SGHTA and CDR2 is FQGNSA in the germline V gene. The CDR3 coding sequence is TGTGCCAGCAGCTTAGGGAGGACTAGCGGGACCGGGGAGCTGTTTTTT. Encoded protein: CASSLGRTSGTGELFF.

This clone was observed once. The gene calls are TRBV28 and TRBJ2-7; perhaps TRBD2 as D (5 bases). The CDR3 runs to 11 residues. V lost 5 bases and J 5 bases, leaving 7 bases between the germline ends. Germline V gene data show CDR1 as MDHEN and CDR2 as SYDVKM. The CDR3 protein is CASSRRNEQYF. CDR3 coding DNA: TGTGCCAGCAGTAGGAGGAACGAGCAGTACTTC.

This clone was found a few times. The rearrangement joins TRBV5-4 to TRBJ2-7, with 8 nucleotides matching TRBD2. CDR3 length equals 15 residues. V lost 2 bases to trimming and J lost 6 bases; unmatched junction nucleotides: 10. CDR1 is SGHNT and CDR2 is YYREEE in the germline V gene (reference sequence). The CDR3 bases are TGTGCCAGCAGCTTTAAAATAGCGGGACTACGCGAGCAGTACTTC. It translates to CASSFKIAGLREQYF.

The chain joins TRBV19 to TRBJ2-1, with D perhaps TRBD2 (5 bases). With 2 bases removed from V and 8 bases from J, the gap between germline ends came to 10 bases. The CDR3 runs 13 residues. Germline lookup yields CDR1 LNHDA and CDR2 SQIVND (reference sequence). The CDR3 reads CASSIWASHEQFF. In DNA form, the CDR3 reads TGTGCCAGTAGTATATGGGCTAGCCATGAGCAGTTCTTC.

The chain combines TRBV9 with TRBJ1-2; D gene ambiguous. Trimming removed 4 bases from V and 6 bases from J, with 16 bases in between. Looked up from germline, CDR1 is SGDLS and CDR2 is YYNGEE. The CDR3 totals 14 residues. The CDR3 reads CASSRGILDDGYTF. The CDR3 nucleotides are TGTGCCAGCAGCCGGGGAATCCTAGACGATGGCTACACCTTC.

This chain uses TRBV9 with TRBJ1-2; D unresolved. Trimming pared 0 bases from V and 4 bases from J, leaving 13 bases between. Germline-derived CDR1 and CDR2 are SGDLS and YYNGEE. The CDR3 has 15 amino acids. The CDR3 DNA is TGTGCCAGCAGCGTAGCGGAAAGGGCGGGCTATGGCTACACCTTC. Protein: CASSVAERAGYGYTF.

The rearrangement links TRBV27 to TRBJ2-1; D unresolved. CDR3 length: 13 amino acids. V gave up 2 bases and J gave up 3 bases, with 5 bases separating them. Germline assignment: CDR1 MNHEY and CDR2 SMNVEV (reference sequence). CDR3 amino acids: CASSLGLYNEQFF. CDR3 DNA sequence: TGTGCCAGCAGTTTAGGCCTCTACAATGAGCAGTTCTTC.

DNA of the CDR3: TGTGCCAGCTCAGCACTCCAGGGGGGAAACAATCAGCCCCAGCATTTT. Its translation: CASSALQGGNNQPQHF. The J gene is TRBJ1-5, the V gene TRBV18, with 7 nucleotides matching TRBD1. This CDR3 is built from 16 residues. CDR1 KGHSH and CDR2 LQKENI come from the germline V gene. V was pared by 5 bases and J by 3 bases, with 10 bases of the junction left unmatched.

This clone has just a few counts. This rearrangement joins TRBV27 to TRBJ1-4; D is perhaps TRBD1 (6 bases). V lost 5 bases and J 8 bases, leaving 18 bases between the germline ends. Germline CDR1 and CDR2: MNHEY and SMNVEV (reference sequence). CDR3 length equals 15 residues. CDR3 protein: CASSPRWGPGEKLFF. Here the CDR3 DNA reads TGTGCCAGCAGTCCCCGCTGGGGGCCGGGGGAAAAACTGTTTTTT.

The V and J genes are TRBV28 and TRBJ2-3; D might be TRBD1 (5 bases). Germline CDR1 and CDR2: MDHEN and SYDVKM. The CDR3 runs to 15 residues. V lost 5 bases, J lost 0 bases, and 12 bases lay in between. The CDR3 sequence is CASSVRVGSTDTQYF. The CDR3 coding sequence is TGTGCCAGCAGTGTCAGGGTCGGTAGCACAGATACGCAGTATTTT.

This sequence joins TRBV10-3 and TRBJ2-5, with 8 bases identical to TRBD2. J gave up 2 bases and V 2 bases, and 7 bases lay outside the gene matches. The germline gives CDR1 ENHRY, CDR2 SYGVKD. The CDR3 spans 16 residues. CDR3: CAISEGVAGPQETQYF. DNA for the CDR3: TGTGCCATCAGTGAGGGCGTAGCGGGACCTCAAGAGACCCAGTACTTC.

This clone occurred a few times. The chain has TRBV6-6 and TRBJ2-7, with TRBD1 identical over 9 bases. Per germline, CDR1 MNHNY and CDR2 SVGAGI (reference sequence). The CDR3 is 13 amino acids. V lost 7 bases and J lost 6; bases outside the gene matches: 7. The CDR3 DNA reads TGTGCCAGCAACCGACAGGGGGTCCGCGAGCAGTACTTC. Protein product: CASNRQGVREQYF.

This rearrangement joins TRBV25-1 to TRBJ1-5, with unresolved D. The CDR3 has 12 residues. The germline CDR1 and CDR2 sequences are MGHDK and SYGVNS. V was pared by 1 base and J by 4 bases, with 2 bases between. The DNA of the CDR3 is TGTGCCAGCAGTGAATTAAATCAGCCCCAGCATTTT. It encodes CASSELNQPQHF.

This chain links TRBV7-2 with TRBJ1-2; TRBD1 agrees at 8 bases. Germline CDR1 and CDR2: SGHTA and FQGNSA. The CDR3 has 14 residues. Trimming took 4 bases from V and 9 from J; bases not matched to a gene: 10. The CDR3: CASSSMRTGNSYTF. CDR3 sequence (DNA): TGTGCCAGCAGCTCCATGCGGACAGGGAATAGCTACACCTTC.

The chain has TRBV5-1 and TRBJ1-2; D is ambiguous. The CDR3 has 14 residues. Between the trimmed V and J ends, which lost 4 bases and 2 bases, there was a span of 12 bases. CDR1 and CDR2 (germline): SGHRS, YFSETQ. Here the CDR3 DNA reads TGCGCCAGCAGCCTACGCGGGGAAAACTATGGCTACACCTTC. It specifies CASSLRGENYGYTF.

This clone was seen a single time. The chain carries TRBV2 and TRBJ1-1, with 9 bases fitting TRBD1. This CDR3 is built from 14 residues. Germline lookup yields CDR1 SNHLY and CDR2 FYNNEI. With V trimmed by 6 bases and J by 9 bases, 11 bases remained unmatched. CDR3 sequence: CASSDAGDREKAFF. CDR3 DNA: TGTGCCAGCAGCGACGCGGGGGACAGGGAGAAAGCTTTCTTT.

The chain joins TRBV28 to TRBJ2-1, with 10 bases lining up with TRBD2. This CDR3 region has 15 residues. Trimming removed 2 bases from V and 6 bases from J; junction bases left unmatched: 4. The germline V gene encodes CDR1 MDHEN and CDR2 SYDVKM. The CDR3: CASSLTAGGINEQFF. CDR3 nucleotides: TGTGCCAGCAGTTTAACAGCGGGAGGGATCAATGAGCAGTTCTTC.

This clone was detected only a few times. The rearrangement joins TRBV29-1 to TRBJ1-3, with D possibly TRBD1 on 5 matching bases. This CDR3 comprises 15 residues. CDR1 and CDR2 from the germline V gene are SQVTM and ANQGSEA. The ends were cut back, 4 bases at V and 0 bases at J, with 13 bases in the middle. CDR3 amino acids: CSVVQGSNSGNTIYF. CDR3 DNA: TGCAGCGTTGTCCAGGGTTCAAACTCTGGAAACACCATATATTTT.